This entry lists 14 T cell receptor beta chains sequenced from one sample in a study of blood T cell repertoires in COVID-19. Clones were sequenced by immunoSEQ multiplex PCR, and TCRdb holds only the in-frame ones, with some missing. The sample has 300,000 to 400,000 clones, about 93% seen once; the top ten hold under 3.5%. Sequenced sample: peripheral blood. Receptors were obtained from a woman between 18 and 29 years old who had recovered from COVID-19.

V is TRBV6-1 and J is TRBJ1-2; TRBD1 matches 7 bases. The germline CDR1 and CDR2 sequences are MNHNS and SASEGT. The CDR3 runs to 13 residues. With 3 bases clipped from V and 4 bases from J, the junction kept 2 bases outside the gene matches. The CDR3 nucleotides read TGTGCCAGCAGTGAGCAGGGGGGCTATGGCTACACCTTC. Translated: CASSEQGGYGYTF.

This chain joins TRBV6-5 and TRBJ1-1, with D maybe TRBD1 (6 bases). Germline CDR1 reads MNHEY; CDR2 reads SVGAGI. Trimming took off 2 bases at V and 5 bases at J, with 12 bases between the two ends. CDR3 length: 14 amino acids. The CDR3 sequence is CASSYRQARTEAFF. The CDR3 region has the DNA TGTGCCAGCAGTTACCGACAGGCGCGGACTGAAGCTTTCTTT.

The chain uses TRBV5-6 and TRBJ2-7; 10 nucleotides line up with TRBD1. Germline assignment: CDR1 SGHDT and CDR2 YYEEEE. CDR3 length: 14 amino acids. The ends lost 6 bases at V and 6 bases at J; junction bases unmatched: 9. Here the CDR3 reads CASIKAGQGFEQYV. Written as DNA, the CDR3 is TGTGCCAGCATCAAGGCGGGACAGGGGTTCGAGCAGTACGTC.

The chain employs TRBV6-5 and TRBJ1-2; 11 nucleotides line up with TRBD1. The CDR3 sequence is 13 residues long. Germline CDR1 and CDR2: MNHEY and SVGAGI. With 10 bases clipped from V and 8 bases from J, the junction kept 9 bases outside the gene matches. CDR3: CATTTGQGEGYTF. The DNA for the CDR3 is TGTGCCACCACAACGGGACAGGGGGAAGGCTACACCTTC.

The CDR3, as DNA: TGTGCCAGCAGTTTAGGAGACAGGGCTGGCTATGGCTACACCTTC. Protein product: CASSLGDRAGYGYTF. V is TRBV28 and J is TRBJ1-2, with 7 bases fitting TRBD1. The CDR3 sequence is 15 residues long. Germline V gene sequence: CDR1 MDHEN, CDR2 SYDVKM. The V segment lost 2 bases and the J segment 4 bases; nucleotides outside the gene matches: 7.

The chain has TRBV6-6 and TRBJ2-7; tentatively, D is TRBD1 (5 bases). CDR3 length: 12 residues. Germline loops: CDR1 MNHNY, CDR2 SVGAGI (reference sequence). Trimming removed 6 bases from V and 4 bases from J, with 10 bases in between. For the CDR3, the DNA is TGTGCCAGCAGCCCAGGACATTACGAGCAGTACGTC. Protein product: CASSPGHYEQYV.

This chain uses TRBV4-3 with TRBJ1-5; possibly TRBD1 for D (5 bases). Germline V lookup: CDR1 LGHNA, CDR2 YSLEER. The CDR3 is 14 amino acids. The V end was cut by 1 base, the J end by 5 bases, with 9 bases between. This CDR3 is CASSQGQRDQPQHF. The CDR3 DNA reads TGCGCCAGCAGCCAAGGACAGAGAGATCAGCCCCAGCATTTT.

The genes are TRBV6-5 and TRBJ1-5, with D possibly TRBD1 on 6 matching bases. The V gene lost 6 bases and the J gene lost 5 bases, with 11 bases spanning the gap. CDR3 length: 13 amino acids. In germline, CDR1 is MNHEY, CDR2 SVGAGI. CDR3 amino acids: CASRETGDQPQHF. The CDR3 DNA reads as TGTGCCAGCAGGGAGACAGGAGATCAGCCCCAGCATTTT.

This rearrangement joins TRBV12-5 to TRBJ1-4; TRBD1 is a possible D gene (5 bases). Per germline, CDR1 LGHNT and CDR2 FRNRAP. The CDR3 contains 14 residues. Trimming left V 4 bases short and J 8 bases short, with 14 bases between. DNA of the CDR3: TGTGCTAGTGGTTCGCCCAGGGAGGGGGAAAAACTGTTTTTT. It encodes CASGSPREGEKLFF.

V is TRBV10-3 and J is TRBJ1-1; 9 nucleotides align to TRBD1. From germline, CDR1 is ENHRY and CDR2 SYGVKD. V lost 6 bases, J lost 3 bases, and 5 bases stayed unmatched. This CDR3 comprises 14 residues. CDR3 region: CAIRGTGKDTEAFF. CDR3 DNA: TGTGCCATCAGGGGGACAGGGAAGGACACTGAAGCTTTCTTT.

The chain carries TRBV29-1 and TRBJ1-1, with D possibly being TRBD1 (5 bases). V lost 7 bases and J lost 5, with 20 bases in between. This CDR3 region has 14 residues. From germline, CDR1 is SQVTM and CDR2 ANQGSEA. This CDR3 reads CSGYGHTKVTEAFF. The CDR3 bases are TGCAGCGGATACGGACACACGAAGGTGACTGAAGCTTTCTTT.

Of note for this clone: Other DNA sequences in this sample translate to the same CDR3. The V and J genes are TRBV18 and TRBJ1-1, with 7 bases fitting TRBD1. With V trimmed by 3 bases and J by 5 bases, 3 bases remained unmatched. The CDR3 has 13 amino acids. CDR1 is KGHSH and CDR2 is LQKENI in the germline V gene. In DNA form, the CDR3 reads TGTGCCAGCTCACCTTCGACAGGGACTGAAGCTTTCTTT. This translates into CASSPSTGTEAFF.

The chain combines TRBV18 with TRBJ2-1; 7 bases line up with TRBD1. CDR1 and CDR2 from the germline V gene are KGHSH and LQKENI. J was trimmed by 0 bases and V by 3 bases; bases with no gene match: 14. CDR3 length equals 19 residues. Here the CDR3 DNA reads TGTGCCAGCTCACCTCCGTACAGGGGCCGCCTCCGCTCCTACAATGAGCAGTTCTTC. Amino acids: CASSPPYRGRLRSYNEQFF. Combining the CDR3 with reference TRBV18 and TRBJ2-1 gives the whole variable domain NAGVMQNPRHLVRRRGQEARLRCSPMKGHSHVYWYRQLPEEGLKFMVYLQKENIIDESGMPKERFSAEFPKEGPSILRIQQVVRGDSAAYFCASSPPYRGRLRSYNEQFFGPGTRLTVL.

This clone was detected only once. The V gene is TRBV5-5, the J gene TRBJ2-5; 11 positions match TRBD1. Per the germline V gene, CDR1 is SGHKS and CDR2 is YYEKEE (reference sequence). The CDR3 runs to 14 residues. V shed 3 bases, J shed 5 bases, and the junction held 3 bases outside the gene matches. In DNA, the CDR3 is TGTGCCAGCAGCTGGACAGGGGGCGGGGAGACCCAGTACTTC. It codes for CASSWTGGGETQYF.